These T cell receptor beta chains were read from a single sample in a study of identical twins. TCRdb independently ran MiXCR on the 5' RACE reads; one entry per CDR3 protein. The sample lists 100,000 or so distinct CDR3 sequences, 5.9% occurring once. Material: memory T cells sorted from blood. Every receptor here comes from a woman aged 45-65 years in good health. Each CDR3 is given with its conserved first and last residue. The D gene is left open where the match is weak. Part of the rows lack a size; the others show once, few, many or a class for expanded clones.

j_gene: TRBJ2-2
v_gene: TRBV19
abundance: few
d_gene: TRBD2
CDR3nt: TGTGCCAGTAGCATAGCGGGAGGGGTCGCCGGGGAGCTGTTTTTT
CDR3aa: CASSIAGGVAGELFF

j_gene: TRBJ2-1
v_gene: TRBV11-3
abundance: NA
d_gene: TRBD2
CDR3nt: TGTGCCAGCAGCGGACTCCGGGGGGGCTACAATGAGCAGTTCTTC
CDR3aa: CASSGLRGGYNEQFF

j_gene: TRBJ1-4
v_gene: TRBV20-1
abundance: many
d_gene: TRBD1
CDR3nt: TGCAGTGCTCCCGCCACCGGGACAGTTGGTGAAAAACTGTTTTTT
CDR3aa: CSAPATGTVGEKLFF

j_gene: TRBJ1-5
v_gene: TRBV27
abundance: many
d_gene: NA
CDR3nt: TGTGCCAGCAGTTTAAAGGGCAGGTATAGCAATCAGCCCCAGCATTTT
CDR3aa: CASSLKGRYSNQPQHF

j_gene: TRBJ2-5
v_gene: TRBV6-1
abundance: many
d_gene: TRBD1
CDR3nt: TGTGCCAGCAGATCACAGGGGTCGTGGGAGACCCAGTACTTC
CDR3aa: CASRSQGSWETQYF

j_gene: TRBJ1-1
v_gene: TRBV5-6
abundance: many
d_gene: NA
CDR3nt: TGTGCCAGCAGCTTCGGGGGTGATAGGGACACTGAAGTTTTCTTT
CDR3aa: CASSFGGDRDTEVFF

j_gene: TRBJ2-1
v_gene: TRBV10-3
abundance: many
d_gene: NA
CDR3nt: TGTGCCATCCGGGGTGGGGGGAGCTCCTACAATGAGCAGTTCTTC
CDR3aa: CAIRGGGSSYNEQFF

j_gene: TRBJ1-5
v_gene: TRBV12-5
abundance: many
d_gene: TRBD1
CDR3nt: TGTGCTAGTGGTTTGATGGCAGGGGGCCGGGATCAGCCCCAGCATTTT
CDR3aa: CASGLMAGGRDQPQHF

j_gene: TRBJ2-1
v_gene: TRBV7-8
abundance: many
d_gene: NA
CDR3nt: TGTGCCAGCAGCTTAGGTCGGGCCCTTCTCTTC
CDR3aa: CASSLGRALLF

j_gene: TRBJ2-6
v_gene: TRBV20-1
abundance: few
d_gene: TRBD1
CDR3nt: TGCAGTGCTAGGGAGACAGGGGGGACTGGGGCCAACGTCCTGACTTTC
CDR3aa: CSARETGGTGANVLTF

j_gene: TRBJ1-1
v_gene: TRBV7-9
abundance: few
d_gene: NA
CDR3nt: TGTGCCAGCAGTCATGCTGCGGGACCTAACACTGAAGCTTTCTTT
CDR3aa: CASSHAAGPNTEAFF

j_gene: TRBJ2-3
v_gene: TRBV6-1
abundance: few
d_gene: NA
CDR3nt: TGTGCCAGCGGGGCTGGAGGTTTTAGCACAGATACGCAGTATTTT
CDR3aa: CASGAGGFSTDTQYF

j_gene: TRBJ2-3
v_gene: TRBV24-1
abundance: many
d_gene: TRBD1
CDR3nt: TGTGCCACCAGTGAACCGGGACAGGGTTCAGATACGCAGTATTTT
CDR3aa: CATSEPGQGSDTQYF

j_gene: TRBJ2-2
v_gene: TRBV24-1
abundance: few
d_gene: NA
CDR3nt: TGTGCCACCGGTGAACAGGGTCGGACCGGGGAGCTGTTTTTT
CDR3aa: CATGEQGRTGELFF

j_gene: TRBJ2-1
v_gene: TRBV3-1
abundance: few
d_gene: NA
CDR3nt: TGTGCCAGCAGCCAAGGGGGGAATTACAATGAGCAGTTCTTC
CDR3aa: CASSQGGNYNEQFF

j_gene: TRBJ2-1
v_gene: TRBV12-3/TRBV12-4
abundance: many
d_gene: NA
CDR3nt: TGTGCCAGCAGTCAAACAGGCAATGAGCAGTTCTTC
CDR3aa: CASSQTGNEQFF

j_gene: TRBJ1-2
v_gene: TRBV29-1
abundance: many
d_gene: NA
CDR3nt: TGCAGCGGTGTAGGGGGTGGCTATGGCTACACCTTC
CDR3aa: CSGVGGGYGYTF

j_gene: TRBJ2-1
v_gene: TRBV7-2
abundance: many
d_gene: NA
CDR3nt: TGTGCCACCGCAGGCGCCAGCTCCTACAATGAGCAGTTCTTC
CDR3aa: CATAGASSYNEQFF

j_gene: TRBJ2-2
v_gene: TRBV19
abundance: NA
d_gene: NA
CDR3nt: TGTGCCAGTAGTATATCGGGGCTCGGGGAGCTGTTTTTT
CDR3aa: CASSISGLGELFF

j_gene: TRBJ1-1
v_gene: TRBV19
abundance: many
d_gene: NA
CDR3nt: TGTGCCAGTAGTATTAATGGCGGAATGAACACTGAAGCTTTCTTT
CDR3aa: CASSINGGMNTEAFF

j_gene: TRBJ2-3
v_gene: TRBV11-3
abundance: many
d_gene: NA
CDR3nt: TGTGCCAGCAGCTTAATCGGCACAGATACGCAGTATTTT
CDR3aa: CASSLIGTDTQYF

j_gene: TRBJ1-1
v_gene: TRBV3-1
abundance: NA
d_gene: NA
CDR3nt: TGTGCCAGCAGCCAAGGGGGGGCCATCGTAGGGGCTACTGAAGCTTTCTTT
CDR3aa: CASSQGGAIVGATEAFF

j_gene: TRBJ2-5
v_gene: TRBV20-1
abundance: many
d_gene: TRBD2
CDR3nt: TGCAGTGCTAGCTCGATGCTAGCGGGAGGGAAAGAGACCCAGTACTTC
CDR3aa: CSASSMLAGGKETQYF

j_gene: TRBJ2-3
v_gene: TRBV7-7
abundance: NA
d_gene: TRBD2
CDR3nt: TGTGCTAGCAGCATGGATAGCGGGATTGCAGATACGCAGTATTTT
CDR3aa: CASSMDSGIADTQYF

j_gene: TRBJ1-2
v_gene: TRBV6-1
abundance: many
d_gene: NA
CDR3nt: TGTGCCAGCAGTGAAGTCGATTCGGCGCGTGGCTACACCTTC
CDR3aa: CASSEVDSARGYTF

j_gene: TRBJ2-7
v_gene: TRBV2
abundance: NA
d_gene: TRBD2
CDR3nt: TGTGCCAGCCAAACCGCGTTCGCGGGAGGGGAGCAGTACTTC
CDR3aa: CASQTAFAGGEQYF

j_gene: TRBJ1-4
v_gene: TRBV12-3/TRBV12-4
abundance: few
d_gene: NA
CDR3nt: TGTGCCAGCACCCCGGCCAGGGGAGAAAAACTGTTTTTT
CDR3aa: CASTPARGEKLFF

j_gene: TRBJ1-2
v_gene: TRBV4-1
abundance: many
d_gene: NA
CDR3nt: TGCGCCAGCGGAGCTAGTAGGGCCTATGGCTACACCTTC
CDR3aa: CASGASRAYGYTF

j_gene: TRBJ2-7
v_gene: TRBV4-1
abundance: many
d_gene: NA
CDR3nt: TGCGCCAGCAGCCGCGGGCCCATCGGGTCCTCCCTCGAGCAGTACTTC
CDR3aa: CASSRGPIGSSLEQYF

j_gene: TRBJ1-6
v_gene: TRBV12-3/TRBV12-4
abundance: few
d_gene: TRBD1
CDR3nt: TGTGCCAGCAGTTCGCAGGGGGGCTATAATTCACCCCTCCACTTT
CDR3aa: CASSSQGGYNSPLHF

j_gene: TRBJ2-1
v_gene: TRBV24-1
abundance: few
d_gene: TRBD1
CDR3nt: TGTGCCACCAGTGATCCGGGACAGCCGTACAATGAGCAGTTCTTC
CDR3aa: CATSDPGQPYNEQFF

j_gene: TRBJ2-1
v_gene: TRBV20-1
abundance: many
d_gene: TRBD2
CDR3nt: TGCAGTGCTAGAGATATAACTAGCGGGGTTTTAGAGGAGCAGTTCTTC
CDR3aa: CSARDITSGVLEEQFF

j_gene: TRBJ2-1
v_gene: TRBV25-1
abundance: many
d_gene: TRBD2
CDR3nt: TGTGCCAGCAGTGTGCTGGCCGGGGGGGGTTACAATGAGCAGTTCTTC
CDR3aa: CASSVLAGGGYNEQFF

j_gene: TRBJ2-1
v_gene: TRBV27
abundance: few
d_gene: TRBD2
CDR3nt: TGTGCCAGCAGTCTTCCCTCACTAGCGGGAGGGCCCCATGAGCAGTTCTTC
CDR3aa: CASSLPSLAGGPHEQFF

j_gene: TRBJ2-3
v_gene: TRBV11-3
abundance: many
d_gene: NA
CDR3nt: TGTGCCAGCAGGTCGAGTACCACAGATACGCAGTATTTT
CDR3aa: CASRSSTTDTQYF

j_gene: TRBJ2-7
v_gene: TRBV27
abundance: many
d_gene: NA
CDR3nt: TGTGCCAGCAGTTTCCATCCACTTATTTCCTACGAGCAGTACTTC
CDR3aa: CASSFHPLISYEQYF

j_gene: TRBJ1-1
v_gene: TRBV5-1
abundance: many
d_gene: NA
CDR3nt: TGCGCCAGCAGCTTGGGTCGACCGAACACTGAAGCTTTCTTT
CDR3aa: CASSLGRPNTEAFF

j_gene: TRBJ1-1
v_gene: TRBV5-1
abundance: many
d_gene: TRBD1
CDR3nt: TGCGCCAGCAGCCCGGACAGGGGTAACACTGAAGCTTTCTTT
CDR3aa: CASSPDRGNTEAFF

j_gene: TRBJ2-1
v_gene: TRBV19
abundance: NA
d_gene: TRBD2
CDR3nt: TGTGCCAGTAGTCCCTTACTAGCGGACAATGAGCAGTTCTTC
CDR3aa: CASSPLLADNEQFF

j_gene: TRBJ2-3
v_gene: TRBV28
abundance: many
d_gene: NA
CDR3nt: TGTGCCAGCAGTGCACCTAGCGCCCTCACAGATACGCAGTATTTT
CDR3aa: CASSAPSALTDTQYF

j_gene: TRBJ2-3
v_gene: TRBV7-2
abundance: few
d_gene: NA
CDR3nt: TGTGCCAGCAGCTTAGAAAGGACTGGATTGGATACGCAGTATTTT
CDR3aa: CASSLERTGLDTQYF

j_gene: TRBJ2-1
v_gene: TRBV5-1
abundance: many
d_gene: TRBD2
CDR3nt: TGCGCCAGCACTAGCGGGAGGGCTCTTTTCGGCTCCTACAATGAGCAGTTCTTC
CDR3aa: CASTSGRALFGSYNEQFF

j_gene: TRBJ2-7
v_gene: TRBV20-1
abundance: many
d_gene: TRBD2
CDR3nt: TGCAGTGCTAGAGGGACTAGCGGCTACGAGCAGTACTTC
CDR3aa: CSARGTSGYEQYF

j_gene: TRBJ2-5
v_gene: TRBV20-1
abundance: many
d_gene: TRBD1
CDR3nt: TGCAGTGCAACGAACAGGGGAGAGACCCAGTACTTC
CDR3aa: CSATNRGETQYF

j_gene: TRBJ2-4
v_gene: TRBV20-1
abundance: many
d_gene: TRBD2
CDR3nt: TGCAGTGTTCACTTACCGGGGACTAGCGGGAGAACGGCAAAAAACATTCAGTACTTC
CDR3aa: CSVHLPGTSGRTAKNIQYF

j_gene: TRBJ1-1
v_gene: TRBV29-1
abundance: many
d_gene: NA
CDR3nt: TGCAGCGTTTTTTGGGTGAACACTGAAGCTTTCTTT
CDR3aa: CSVFWVNTEAFF

j_gene: TRBJ2-1
v_gene: TRBV6-5
abundance: many
d_gene: TRBD2
CDR3nt: TGTGCCAGCAGTTACTCGAGCGCACTAGCGTCTTCCTACAATGAGCAGTTCTTC
CDR3aa: CASSYSSALASSYNEQFF

j_gene: TRBJ1-4
v_gene: TRBV12-3/TRBV12-4
abundance: many
d_gene: NA
CDR3nt: TGTGCCAGCAGTTTATTGGGTCATGGTGAAAAACTGTTTTTT
CDR3aa: CASSLLGHGEKLFF

j_gene: TRBJ1-2
v_gene: TRBV5-1
abundance: many
d_gene: NA
CDR3nt: TGCGCCAGCAGCTTGGCCGGGGGAAGCGGCTACACCTTC
CDR3aa: CASSLAGGSGYTF